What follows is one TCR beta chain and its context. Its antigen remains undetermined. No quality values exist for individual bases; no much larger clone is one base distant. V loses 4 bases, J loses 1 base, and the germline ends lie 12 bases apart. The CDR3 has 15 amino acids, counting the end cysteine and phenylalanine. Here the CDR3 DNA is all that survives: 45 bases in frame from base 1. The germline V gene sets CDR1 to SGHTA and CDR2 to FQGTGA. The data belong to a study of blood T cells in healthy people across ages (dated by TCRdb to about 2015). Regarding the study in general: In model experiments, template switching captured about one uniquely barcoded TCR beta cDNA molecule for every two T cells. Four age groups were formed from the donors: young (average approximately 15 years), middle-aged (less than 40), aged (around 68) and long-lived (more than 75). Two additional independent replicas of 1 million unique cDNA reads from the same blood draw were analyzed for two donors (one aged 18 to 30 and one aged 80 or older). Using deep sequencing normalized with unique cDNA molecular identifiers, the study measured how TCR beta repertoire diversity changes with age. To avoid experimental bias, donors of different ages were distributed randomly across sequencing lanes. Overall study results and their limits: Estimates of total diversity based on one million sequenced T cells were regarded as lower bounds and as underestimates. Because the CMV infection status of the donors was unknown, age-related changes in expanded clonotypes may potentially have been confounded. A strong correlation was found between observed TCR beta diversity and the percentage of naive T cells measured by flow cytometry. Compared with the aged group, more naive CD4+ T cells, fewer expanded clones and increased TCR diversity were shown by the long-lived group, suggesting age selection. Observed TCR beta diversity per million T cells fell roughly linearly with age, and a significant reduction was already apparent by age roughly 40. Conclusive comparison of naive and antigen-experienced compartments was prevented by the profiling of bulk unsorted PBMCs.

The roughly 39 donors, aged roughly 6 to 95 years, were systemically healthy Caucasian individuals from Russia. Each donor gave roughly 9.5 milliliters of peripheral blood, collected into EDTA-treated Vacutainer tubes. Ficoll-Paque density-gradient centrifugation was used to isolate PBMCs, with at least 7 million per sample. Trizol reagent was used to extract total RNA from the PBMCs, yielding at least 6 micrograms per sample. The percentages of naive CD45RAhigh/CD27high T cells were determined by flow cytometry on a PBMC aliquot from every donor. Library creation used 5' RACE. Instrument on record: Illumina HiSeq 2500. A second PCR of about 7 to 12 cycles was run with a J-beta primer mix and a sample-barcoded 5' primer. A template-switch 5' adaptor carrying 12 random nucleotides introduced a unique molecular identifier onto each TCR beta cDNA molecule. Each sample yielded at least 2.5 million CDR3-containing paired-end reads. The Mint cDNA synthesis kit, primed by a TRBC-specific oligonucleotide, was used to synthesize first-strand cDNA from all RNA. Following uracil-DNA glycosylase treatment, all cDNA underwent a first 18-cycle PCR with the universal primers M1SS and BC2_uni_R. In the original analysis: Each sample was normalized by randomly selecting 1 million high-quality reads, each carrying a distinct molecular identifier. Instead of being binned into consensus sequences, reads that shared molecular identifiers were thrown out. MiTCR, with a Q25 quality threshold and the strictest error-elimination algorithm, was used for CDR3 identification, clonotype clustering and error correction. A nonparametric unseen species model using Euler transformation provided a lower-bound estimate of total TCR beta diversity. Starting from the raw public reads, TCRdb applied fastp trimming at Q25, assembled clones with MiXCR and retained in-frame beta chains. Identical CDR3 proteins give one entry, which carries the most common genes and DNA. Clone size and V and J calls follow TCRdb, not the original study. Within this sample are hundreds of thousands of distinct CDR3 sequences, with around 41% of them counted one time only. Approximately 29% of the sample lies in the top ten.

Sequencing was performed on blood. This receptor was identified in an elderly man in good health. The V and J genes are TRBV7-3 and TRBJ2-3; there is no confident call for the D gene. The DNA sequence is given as TGTGCCAGCAGCTATGCCTCCGGTCGCACAGATACGCAGTATTTT. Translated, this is CASSYASGRTDTQYF.